This TCR beta chain was identified during a study of CD8+ T cells in alopecia areata. Whole-study context: Administration of oral tofacitinib to treated patients was at 5 to 10 mg twice daily. Tofacitinib ran for 6 to 18 months before 6 months off drug.

This clone is labeled medium-sized. Its antigen is as yet unknown. Extracted RNA was reverse transcribed into cDNA, the sequencing template. Libraries were prepared by immunoSEQ multiplex PCR; TCRdb keeps only in-frame clonotypes and omits some of them. The sample carries under 20,000 clones, about 70% recorded once. Study findings and constraints: Besides other cells, scalp samples also yield sequences of resident alphabeta T cells from normal skin. Alopecia totalis/universalis scalp especially showed more expanded CD8+ clones than normal scalp.

Sampling of alopecia areata patients yielded lesional scalp punch biopsies as well as peripheral blood. The germline CDR1 and CDR2 sequences are SGHNT and YYREEE (reference sequence). CDR3 length: 14 amino acids. V dropped 9 bases and J dropped 5; count of bases not matched to a gene: 9. Sequences were derived from skin, sampled at week 0. The J gene is TRBJ2-1, the V gene TRBV5-4; 9 positions match TRBD1. The sequence derives from a human donor with alopecia areata. CDR3 coding DNA: TGTGCCATCACGGACAGGGGCGAAAACAATGAGCAGTTCTTC. Translated: CAITDRGENNEQFF.